Sequencing of this T cell receptor (beta chain) was carried out in a study of blood T cell repertoires in COVID-19. Study-wide background: The study drew acute and convalescent COVID-19 samples from the United States, Italy and Spain. From T cells, B-cell-depleted T cells, or PBMCs came the material, which was cDNA or gDNA.

Assay used: immunoSEQ multiplex PCR; TCRdb lists only in-frame clones, some missing. The repertoire holds around 230,000 clones, with roughly four fifths as singletons. The CDR3 has 16 amino acids. V was pared by 4 bases and J by 4 bases, with 11 bases of the junction left unmatched. Germline V CDR1 and CDR2: MDHEN, SYDVKM. Source material: peripheral blood. This receptor was taken from a woman at least 80 years old with acute or convalescent COVID-19. This chain connects TRBV28 to TRBJ1-1; 8 positions match TRBD1. The CDR3 sequence: CASSSRQGRMGTEAFF. The CDR3 DNA reads as TGTGCCAGCAGTTCTCGACAGGGGAGAATGGGCACTGAAGCTTTCTTT.